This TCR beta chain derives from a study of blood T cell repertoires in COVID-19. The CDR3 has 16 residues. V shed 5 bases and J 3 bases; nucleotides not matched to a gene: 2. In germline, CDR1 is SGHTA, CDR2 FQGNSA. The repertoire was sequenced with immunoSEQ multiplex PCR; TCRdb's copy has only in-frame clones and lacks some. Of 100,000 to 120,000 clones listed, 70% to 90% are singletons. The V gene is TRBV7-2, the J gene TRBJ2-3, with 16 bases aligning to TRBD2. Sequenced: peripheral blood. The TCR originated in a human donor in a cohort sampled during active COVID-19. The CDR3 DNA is TGTGCCAGCAGCCTGGGACTAGCGGGGGGGACAGATACGCAGTATTTT. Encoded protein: CASSLGLAGGTDTQYF.